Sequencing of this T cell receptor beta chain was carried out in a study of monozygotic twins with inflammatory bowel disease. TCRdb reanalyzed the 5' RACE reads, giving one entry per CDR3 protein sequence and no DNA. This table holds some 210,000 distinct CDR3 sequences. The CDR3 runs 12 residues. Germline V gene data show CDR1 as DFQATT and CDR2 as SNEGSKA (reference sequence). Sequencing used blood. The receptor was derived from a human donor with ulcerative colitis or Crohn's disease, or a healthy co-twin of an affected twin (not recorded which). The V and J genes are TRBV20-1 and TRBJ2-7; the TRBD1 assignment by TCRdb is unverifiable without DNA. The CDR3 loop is CSARRTGLEQYF.